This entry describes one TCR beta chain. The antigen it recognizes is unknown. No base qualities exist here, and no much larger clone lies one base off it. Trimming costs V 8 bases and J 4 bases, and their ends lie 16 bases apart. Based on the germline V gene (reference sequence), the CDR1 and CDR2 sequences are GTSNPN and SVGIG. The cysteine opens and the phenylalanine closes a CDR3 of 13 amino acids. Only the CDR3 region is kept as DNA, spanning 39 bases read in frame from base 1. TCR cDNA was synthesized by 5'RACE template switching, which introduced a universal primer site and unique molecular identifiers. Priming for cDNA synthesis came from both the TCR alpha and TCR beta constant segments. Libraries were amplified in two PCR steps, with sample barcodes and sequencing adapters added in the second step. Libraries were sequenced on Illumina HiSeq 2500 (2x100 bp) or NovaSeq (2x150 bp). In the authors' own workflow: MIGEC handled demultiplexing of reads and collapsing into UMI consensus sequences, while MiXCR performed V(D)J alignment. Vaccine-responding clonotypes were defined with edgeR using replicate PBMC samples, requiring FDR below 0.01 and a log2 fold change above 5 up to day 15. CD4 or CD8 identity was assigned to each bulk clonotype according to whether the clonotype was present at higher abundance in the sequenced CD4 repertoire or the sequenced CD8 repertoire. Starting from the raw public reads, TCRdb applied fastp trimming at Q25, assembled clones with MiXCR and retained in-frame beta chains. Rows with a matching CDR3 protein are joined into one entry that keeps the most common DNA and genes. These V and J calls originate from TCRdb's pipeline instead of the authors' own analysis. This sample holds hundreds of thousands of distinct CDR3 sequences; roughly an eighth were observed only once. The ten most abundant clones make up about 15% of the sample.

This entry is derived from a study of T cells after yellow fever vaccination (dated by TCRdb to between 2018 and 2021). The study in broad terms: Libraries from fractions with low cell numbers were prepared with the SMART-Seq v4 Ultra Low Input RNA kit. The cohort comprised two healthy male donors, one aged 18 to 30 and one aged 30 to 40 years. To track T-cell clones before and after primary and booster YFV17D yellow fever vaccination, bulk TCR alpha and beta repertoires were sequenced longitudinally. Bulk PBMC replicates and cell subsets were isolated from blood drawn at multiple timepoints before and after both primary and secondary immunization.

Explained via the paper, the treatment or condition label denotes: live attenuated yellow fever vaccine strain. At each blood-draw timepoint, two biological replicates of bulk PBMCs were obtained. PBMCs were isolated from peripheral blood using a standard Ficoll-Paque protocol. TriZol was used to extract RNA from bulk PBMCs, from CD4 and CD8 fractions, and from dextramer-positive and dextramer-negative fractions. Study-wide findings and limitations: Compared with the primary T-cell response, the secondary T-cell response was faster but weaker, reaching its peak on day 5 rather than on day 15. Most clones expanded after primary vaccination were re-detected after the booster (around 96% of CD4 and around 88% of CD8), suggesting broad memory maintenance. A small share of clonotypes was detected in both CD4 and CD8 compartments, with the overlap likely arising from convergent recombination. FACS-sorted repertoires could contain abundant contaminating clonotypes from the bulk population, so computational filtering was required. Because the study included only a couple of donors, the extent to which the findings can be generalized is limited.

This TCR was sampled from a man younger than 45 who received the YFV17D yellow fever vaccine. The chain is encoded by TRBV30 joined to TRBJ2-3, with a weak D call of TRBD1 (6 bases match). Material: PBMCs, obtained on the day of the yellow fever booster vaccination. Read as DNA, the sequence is TGTGCCATGGAAAGGGGGAATGCAGATACGCAGTATTTT. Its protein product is CAMERGNADTQYF.